Given below is one T cell receptor beta chain in context. TCRdb keeps only in-frame clones here, not all; method: immunoSEQ multiplex PCR. The repertoire holds about 480,000 clones, roughly nine tenths seen once, with about 1% in the top ten. V lost 0 bases to trimming and J lost 5 bases; unmatched junction nucleotides: 6. From germline, CDR1 is SGHNT and CDR2 YYREEE (reference sequence). This CDR3 contains 16 residues. The data stem from a study of blood T cell repertoires in COVID-19. Whole-study context: The United States, Italy and Spain provided the acute and convalescent COVID-19 samples. Nucleic acid was either cDNA or gDNA, and it came from T cells, B-cell-depleted T cells, or PBMCs.

This chain joins TRBV5-4 and TRBJ2-1, with 9 bases fitting TRBD2. The sequenced sample consisted of peripheral blood. This TCR was sampled from a young man with COVID-19, enrolled during active disease. In nucleotides, the CDR3 is TGTGCCAGCAGCTTGGGAGTTCTAGCGGGGCACAATGAGCAGTTCTTC. Translating it yields CASSLGVLAGHNEQFF. The whole variable domain, remainder taken from reference TRBV5-4 and TRBJ2-1, is ETGVTQSPTHLIKTRGQQVTLRCSSQSGHNTVSWYQQALGQGPQFIFQYYREEENGRGNFPPRFSGLQFPNYSSELNVNALELDDSALYLCASSLGVLAGHNEQFFGPGTRLTVL.